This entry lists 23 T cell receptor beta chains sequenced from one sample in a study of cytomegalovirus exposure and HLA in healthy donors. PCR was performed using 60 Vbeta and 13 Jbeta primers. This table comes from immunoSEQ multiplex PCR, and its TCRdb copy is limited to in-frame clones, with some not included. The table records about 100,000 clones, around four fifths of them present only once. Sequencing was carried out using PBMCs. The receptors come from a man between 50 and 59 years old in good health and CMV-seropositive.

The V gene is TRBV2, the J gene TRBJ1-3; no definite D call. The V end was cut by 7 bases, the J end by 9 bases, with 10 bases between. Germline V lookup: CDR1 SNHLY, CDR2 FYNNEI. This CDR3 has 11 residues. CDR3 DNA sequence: TGTGCCAGCACCCGCGAGATCACCATATATTTT. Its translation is CASTREITIYF. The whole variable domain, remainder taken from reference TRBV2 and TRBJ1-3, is EPEVTQTPSHQVTQMGQEVILRCVPISNHLYFYWYRQILGQKVEFLVSFYNNEISEKSEIFDDQFSVERPDGSNFTLKIRSTKLEDSAMYFCASTREITIYFGEGSWLTVV.

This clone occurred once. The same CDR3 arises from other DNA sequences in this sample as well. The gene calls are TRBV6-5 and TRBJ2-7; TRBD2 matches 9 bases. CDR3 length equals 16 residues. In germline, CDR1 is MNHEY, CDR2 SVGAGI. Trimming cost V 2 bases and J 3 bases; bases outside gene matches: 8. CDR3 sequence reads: CASSYTRLAAVYEQYF. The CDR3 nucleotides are TGTGCCAGCAGTTACACCAGACTAGCGGCGGTCTACGAGCAGTACTTC.

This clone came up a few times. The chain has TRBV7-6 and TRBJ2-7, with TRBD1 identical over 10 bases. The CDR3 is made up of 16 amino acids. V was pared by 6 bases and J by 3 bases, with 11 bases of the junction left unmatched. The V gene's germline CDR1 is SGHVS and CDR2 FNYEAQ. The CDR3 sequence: CASSHRPGTGVYEQYF. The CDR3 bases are TGTGCCAGCAGTCATAGACCCGGGACAGGGGTCTACGAGCAGTACTTC.

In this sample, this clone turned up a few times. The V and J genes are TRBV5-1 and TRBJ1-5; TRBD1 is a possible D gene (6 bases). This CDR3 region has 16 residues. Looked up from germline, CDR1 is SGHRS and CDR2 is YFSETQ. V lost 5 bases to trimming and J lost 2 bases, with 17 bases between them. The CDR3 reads CASSEGVREGNQPQHF. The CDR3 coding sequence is TGCGCCAGCAGTGAGGGGGTCCGAGAGGGCAATCAGCCCCAGCATTTT.

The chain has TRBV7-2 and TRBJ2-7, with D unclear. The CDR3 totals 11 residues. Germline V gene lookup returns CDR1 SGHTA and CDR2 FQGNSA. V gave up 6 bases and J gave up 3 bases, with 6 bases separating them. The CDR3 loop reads CASSYNYEQYF. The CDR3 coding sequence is TGTGCCAGCAGTTATAACTACGAGCAGTACTTC.

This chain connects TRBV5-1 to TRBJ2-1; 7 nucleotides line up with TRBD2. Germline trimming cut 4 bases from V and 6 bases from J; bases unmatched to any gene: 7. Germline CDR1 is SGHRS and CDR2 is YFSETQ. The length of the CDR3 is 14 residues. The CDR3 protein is CASSQTSLGNEQFF. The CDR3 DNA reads TGCGCCAGCAGCCAGACTAGCTTGGGCAATGAGCAGTTCTTC.

The CDR3 reads CASSGTGSSYEQYF. The CDR3 region has the DNA TGTGCCAGCAGCGGGACAGGGTCGAGCTACGAGCAGTACTTC. The chain links TRBV7-9 to TRBJ2-7; TRBD1 matches at 9 bases. The V gene end was trimmed by 5 bases and the J gene end by 3 bases; junction bases not matched to a gene: 5. Germline V gene lookup returns CDR1 SEHNR and CDR2 FQNEAQ (reference sequence). CDR3 length: 14 amino acids.

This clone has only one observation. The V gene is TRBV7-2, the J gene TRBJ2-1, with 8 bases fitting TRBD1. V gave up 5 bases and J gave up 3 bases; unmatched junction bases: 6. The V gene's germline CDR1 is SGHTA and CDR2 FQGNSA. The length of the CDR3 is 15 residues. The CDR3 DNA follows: TGTGCCAGCAGCGTGGACAGGGCTGTCTACAATGAGCAGTTCTTC. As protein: CASSVDRAVYNEQFF.

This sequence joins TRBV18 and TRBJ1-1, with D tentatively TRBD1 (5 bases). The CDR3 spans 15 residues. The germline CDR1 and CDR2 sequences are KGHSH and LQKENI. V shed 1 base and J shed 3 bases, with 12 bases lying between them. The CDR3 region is CASSPQGRVYTEAFF. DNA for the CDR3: TGTGCCAGCTCACCACAAGGCAGGGTTTACACTGAAGCTTTCTTT.

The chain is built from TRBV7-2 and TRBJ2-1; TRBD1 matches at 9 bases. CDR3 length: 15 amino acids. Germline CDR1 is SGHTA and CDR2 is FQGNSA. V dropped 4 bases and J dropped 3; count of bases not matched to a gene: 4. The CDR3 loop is CASSWSTGGYNEQFF. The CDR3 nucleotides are TGTGCCAGCAGCTGGTCGACAGGGGGCTACAATGAGCAGTTCTTC.

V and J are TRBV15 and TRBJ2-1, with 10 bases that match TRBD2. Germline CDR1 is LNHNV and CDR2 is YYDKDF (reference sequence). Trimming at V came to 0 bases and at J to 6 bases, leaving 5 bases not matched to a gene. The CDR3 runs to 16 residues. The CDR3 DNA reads TGTGCCACCAGCAGAGAGCTAGCGGGGGCCCCCAATGAGCAGTTCTTC. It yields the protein CATSRELAGAPNEQFF. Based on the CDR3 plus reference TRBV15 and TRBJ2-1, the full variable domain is DAMVIQNPRYQVTQFGKPVTLSCSQTLNHNVMYWYQQKSSQAPKLLFHYYDKDFNNEADTPDNFQSRRPNTSFCFLDIRSPGLGDTAMYLCATSRELAGAPNEQFFGPGTRLTVL.

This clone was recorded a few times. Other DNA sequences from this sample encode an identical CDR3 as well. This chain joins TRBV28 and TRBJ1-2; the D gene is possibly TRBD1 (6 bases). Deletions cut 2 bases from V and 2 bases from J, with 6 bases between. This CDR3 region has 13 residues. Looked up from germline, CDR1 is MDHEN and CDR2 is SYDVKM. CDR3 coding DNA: TGTGCCAGCAGTTTAGGACAGAACTATGGCTACACCTTC. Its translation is CASSLGQNYGYTF.

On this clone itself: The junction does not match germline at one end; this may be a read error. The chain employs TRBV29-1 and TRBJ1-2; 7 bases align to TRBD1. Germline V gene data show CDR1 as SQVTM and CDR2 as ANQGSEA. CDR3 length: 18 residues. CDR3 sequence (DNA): TGCAGCGGCGGGGTCGGGTGGTACAGGGGAAGGGGATACTATGGCTACCCCTTC. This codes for CSGGVGWYRGRGYYGYPF.

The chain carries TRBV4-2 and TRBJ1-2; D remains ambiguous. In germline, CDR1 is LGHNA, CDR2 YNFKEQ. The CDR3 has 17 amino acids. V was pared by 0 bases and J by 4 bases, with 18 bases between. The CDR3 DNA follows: TGTGCCAGCAGCCAAGATTCGGGTGCCCACCGAGCCTATGGCTACACCTTC. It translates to CASSQDSGAHRAYGYTF.

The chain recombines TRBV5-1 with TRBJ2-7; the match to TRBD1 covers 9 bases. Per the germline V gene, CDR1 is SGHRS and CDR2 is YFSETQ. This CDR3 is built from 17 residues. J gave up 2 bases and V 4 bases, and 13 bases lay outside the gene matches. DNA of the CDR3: TGCGCCAGCAGCCCGGGACAGGGTCGAACAAGGGCCTACGAGCAGTACTTC. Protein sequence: CASSPGQGRTRAYEQYF.

CDR3 in DNA: TGTGCCAGCAGCTTGACAGGGAATAATGAAAAACTGTTTTTT. Its translation: CASSLTGNNEKLFF. This sequence joins TRBV5-4 and TRBJ1-4; D may be TRBD1 (6 bases). The germline CDR1 and CDR2 sequences are SGHNT and YYREEE (reference sequence). V was cut by 1 base and J by 4 bases, with 8 bases left in between. The CDR3 is 14 residues long.

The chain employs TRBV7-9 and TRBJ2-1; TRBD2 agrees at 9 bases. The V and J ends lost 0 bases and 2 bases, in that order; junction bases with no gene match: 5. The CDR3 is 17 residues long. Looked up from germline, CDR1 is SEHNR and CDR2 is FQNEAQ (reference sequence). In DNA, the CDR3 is TGTGCCAGCAGCTTAGCGTCGCGGGGGGGTACCTACAATGAGCAGTTCTTC. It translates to CASSLASRGGTYNEQFF.

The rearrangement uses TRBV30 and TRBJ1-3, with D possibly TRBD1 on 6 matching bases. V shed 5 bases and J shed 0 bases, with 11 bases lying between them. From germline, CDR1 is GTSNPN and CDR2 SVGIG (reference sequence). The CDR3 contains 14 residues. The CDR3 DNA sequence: TGTGCCTGGGACACAGGGAACTCTGGAAACACCATATATTTT. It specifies CAWDTGNSGNTIYF.

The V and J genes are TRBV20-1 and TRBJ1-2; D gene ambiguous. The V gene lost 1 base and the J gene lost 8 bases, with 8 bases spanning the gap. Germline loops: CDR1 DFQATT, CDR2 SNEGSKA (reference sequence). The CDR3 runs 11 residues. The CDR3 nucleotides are TGCAGTGCTAGAGTGGTCGAGGGCTACACCTTC. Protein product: CSARVVEGYTF.

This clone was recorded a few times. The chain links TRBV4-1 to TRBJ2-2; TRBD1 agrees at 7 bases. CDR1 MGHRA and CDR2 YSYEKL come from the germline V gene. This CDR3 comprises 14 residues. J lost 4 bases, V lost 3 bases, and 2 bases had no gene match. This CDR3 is CASSHSGGTGELFF. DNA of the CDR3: TGCGCCAGCAGCCACTCAGGGGGCACCGGGGAGCTGTTTTTT.

The CDR3 DNA follows: TGTGCCACCAGCAGAGATCAGACAGGGCCCTTTGGCTACACCTTC. It specifies CATSRDQTGPFGYTF. J is TRBJ1-2 and V is TRBV15; 7 nucleotides line up with TRBD1. The V segment lost 0 bases and the J segment 7 bases; nucleotides outside the gene matches: 8. CDR1 LNHNV and CDR2 YYDKDF come from the germline V gene (reference sequence). The length of the CDR3 is 15 residues.

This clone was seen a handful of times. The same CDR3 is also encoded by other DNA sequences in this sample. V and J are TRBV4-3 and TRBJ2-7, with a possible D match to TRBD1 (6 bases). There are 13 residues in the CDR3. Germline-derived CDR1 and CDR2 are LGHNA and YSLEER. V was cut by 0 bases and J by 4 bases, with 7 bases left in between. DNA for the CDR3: TGCGCCAGCAGCCAAGATCAGGGGTACGAGCAGTACTTC. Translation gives CASSQDQGYEQYF.

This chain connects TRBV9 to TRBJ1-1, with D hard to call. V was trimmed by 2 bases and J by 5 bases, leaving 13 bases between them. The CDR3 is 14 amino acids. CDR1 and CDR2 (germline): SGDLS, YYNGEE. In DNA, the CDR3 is TGTGCCAGCAGCGTTTTTACCGGGTCTACTGAAGCTTTCTTT. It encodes CASSVFTGSTEAFF.